This TCR beta chain is drawn from a study of control samples from healthy donors and cancer patients (dated by TCRdb to 2018 to 2020). On this clone: No cognate antigen has been identified for it. There are no base qualities to consult, and no much larger clone falls within one base.

To prepare the library, the immunoSEQ multiplex PCR assay was applied. TCRdb holds this immuneACCESS table with in-frame rearrangements only. Some clones are missing; in checked studies, unresolved V genes explain under half, and the rest has no known cause. Recorded for this sample are roughly 90,000 clones; 85% to 90% of them occurred a single time. Of the sample, over 8.5% is held by the ten largest clones. The clonotype originates from a woman between 45 and 65 years old with colorectal cancer. Sequences were obtained from PBMCs.

The nucleotides read TGTGCCAGCTGGGTGGGGGCCTTCCCGAACACTGAAGCTTTCTTT. It translates as CASWVGAFPNTEAFF. The chain joins TRBV27 to TRBJ1-1; the best D guess is TRBD1, with 6 bases matching. The V and J ends are trimmed by 8 bases and 1 base, leaving 17 bases between them. The CDR3 has 15 amino acids, counting the end cysteine and phenylalanine. Only the CDR3 part of the read is kept: 45 bases, read in frame from the first base. From the germline V gene (reference sequence), CDR1 is MNHEY and CDR2 is SMNVEV.